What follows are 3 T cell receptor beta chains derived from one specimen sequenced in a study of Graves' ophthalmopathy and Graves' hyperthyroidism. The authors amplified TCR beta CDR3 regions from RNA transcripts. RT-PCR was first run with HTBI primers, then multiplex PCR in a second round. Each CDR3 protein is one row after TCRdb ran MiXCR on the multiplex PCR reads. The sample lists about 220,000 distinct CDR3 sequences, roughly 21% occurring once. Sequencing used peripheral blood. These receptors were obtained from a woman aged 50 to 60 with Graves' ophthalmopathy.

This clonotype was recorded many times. In nucleotides, the CDR3 is TGCAGCGTTGCTGCGGGAAGCACAGATACGCAGTATTTT. As protein: CSVAAGSTDTQYF. The chain is built from TRBV29-1 and TRBJ2-3; a possible D gene is TRBD2 (6 bases). Germline V gives CDR1 SQVTM, CDR2 ANQGSEA. The germline V and J ends were trimmed by 4 bases and 0 bases, with 8 bases remaining between them. CDR3 length: 13 residues.

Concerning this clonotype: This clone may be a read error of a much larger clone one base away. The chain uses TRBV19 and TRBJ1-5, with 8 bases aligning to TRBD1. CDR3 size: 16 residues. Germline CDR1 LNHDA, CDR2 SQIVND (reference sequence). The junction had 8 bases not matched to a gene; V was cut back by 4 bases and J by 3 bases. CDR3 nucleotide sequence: TGTGCCAGTAGTACCGCGACAGGGGCTATCAATCAGCCCCAGCATTTT. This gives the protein CASSTATGAINQPQHF.

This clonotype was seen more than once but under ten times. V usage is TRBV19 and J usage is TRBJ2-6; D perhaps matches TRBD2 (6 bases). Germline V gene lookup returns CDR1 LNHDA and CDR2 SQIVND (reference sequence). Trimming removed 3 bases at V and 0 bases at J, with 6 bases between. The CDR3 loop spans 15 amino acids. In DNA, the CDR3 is TGTGCCAGTAGTATCGGGGGCTCTGGGGCCAACGTCCTGACTTTC. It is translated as CASSIGGSGANVLTF.